This T cell receptor (beta chain) was sequenced in a study of cytotoxic CD8 clonotypes in ibrutinib-treated CLL. The targeted sequencing depth was 1 in 200,000 to 1 in 1 million T cells. Data came from immunoSEQ multiplex PCR; TCRdb stores just in-frame clones and leaves some out. The sample has about 150,000 clones, 76% seen once. Overall study results and limits: The study found baseline clonality above age-matched healthy donors, tracking circulating CD8+ T-cell counts.

The source of approximately 1.9 micrograms of genomic DNA for TCR beta libraries was cryopreserved PBMCs. The CDR3 covers 12 residues. The ends were cut back, 5 bases at V and 7 bases at J, with 11 bases in the middle. Germline V lookup: CDR1 MNHEY, CDR2 SMNVEV (reference sequence). As concerns this clone: Antigen: not known.

Material: PBMCs, obtained after 24 months of ibrutinib treatment. The receptor comes from a human donor with chronic lymphocytic leukemia. V gene TRBV27 combines with J gene TRBJ1-1; D might be TRBD1 (6 bases). The CDR3 sequence is CASSRGRGEAFF. The DNA for the CDR3 is TGTGCCAGCAGTAGGGGCAGGGGTGAAGCTTTCTTT.